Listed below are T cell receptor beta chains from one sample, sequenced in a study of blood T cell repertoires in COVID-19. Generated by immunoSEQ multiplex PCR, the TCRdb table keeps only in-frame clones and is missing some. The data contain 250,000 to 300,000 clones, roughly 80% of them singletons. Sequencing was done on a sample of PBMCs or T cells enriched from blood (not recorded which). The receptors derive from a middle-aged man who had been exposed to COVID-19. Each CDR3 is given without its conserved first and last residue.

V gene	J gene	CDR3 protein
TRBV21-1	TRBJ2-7	ASSFLRGQPYEQY
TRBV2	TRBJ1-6	ASSGDSSPLH
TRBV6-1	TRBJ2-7	ASSEATGSYEQY
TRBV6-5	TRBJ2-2	ASTTGAGELF
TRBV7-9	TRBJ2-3	ASSLAPGTSGNTQY
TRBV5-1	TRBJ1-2	ASSPTGEKGGYT
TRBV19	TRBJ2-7	ASSNVQGSPEGEQY
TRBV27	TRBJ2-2	ASSFAGVVTGELF
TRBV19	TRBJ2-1	ASCISGAAYNEQF
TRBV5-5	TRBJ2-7	ASSLGSGRGYEQY
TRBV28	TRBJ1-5	ASSLSPGQGFQPQH
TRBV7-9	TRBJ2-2	ASSLGGGSRTGELF
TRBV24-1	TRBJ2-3	ATSSAGITDTQY
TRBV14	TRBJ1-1	ASRPTDESLEAF
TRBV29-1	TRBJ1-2	SARTGKDGYT
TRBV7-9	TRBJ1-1	ASSFAGSGTEAF
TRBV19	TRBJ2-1	ASSQGFYNEQF
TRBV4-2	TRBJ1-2	ASSPEVTVGYT
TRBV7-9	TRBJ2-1	ASSFLSGSMDEQF
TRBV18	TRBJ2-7	ASSTGGFGGEQY
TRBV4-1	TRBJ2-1	ASSQGRRSSPDNEQF
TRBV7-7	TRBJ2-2	ASRGGTGELF
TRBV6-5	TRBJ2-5	ASSYGRETQY
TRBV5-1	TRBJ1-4	ASSSGQGGEKLF
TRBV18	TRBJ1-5	ASSPQDRGLGQPQH
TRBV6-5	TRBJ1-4	ASSSGTGVFLLF